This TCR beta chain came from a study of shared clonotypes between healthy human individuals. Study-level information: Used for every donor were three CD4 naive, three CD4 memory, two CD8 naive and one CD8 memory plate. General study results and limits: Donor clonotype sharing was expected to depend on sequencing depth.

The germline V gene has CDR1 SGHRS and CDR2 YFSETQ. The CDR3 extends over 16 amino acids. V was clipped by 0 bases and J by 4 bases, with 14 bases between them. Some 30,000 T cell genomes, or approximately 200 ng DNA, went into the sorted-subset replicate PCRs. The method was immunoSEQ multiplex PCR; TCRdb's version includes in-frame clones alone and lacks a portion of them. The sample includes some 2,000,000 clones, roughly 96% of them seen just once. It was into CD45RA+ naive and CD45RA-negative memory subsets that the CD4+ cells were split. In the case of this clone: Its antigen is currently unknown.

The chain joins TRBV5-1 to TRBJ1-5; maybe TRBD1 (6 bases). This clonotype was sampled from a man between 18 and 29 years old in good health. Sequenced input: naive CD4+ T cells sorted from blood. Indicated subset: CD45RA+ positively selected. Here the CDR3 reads CASSLEPGAPNQPQHF. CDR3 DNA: TGCGCCAGCAGCTTGGAACCAGGGGCGCCTAATCAGCCCCAGCATTTT.